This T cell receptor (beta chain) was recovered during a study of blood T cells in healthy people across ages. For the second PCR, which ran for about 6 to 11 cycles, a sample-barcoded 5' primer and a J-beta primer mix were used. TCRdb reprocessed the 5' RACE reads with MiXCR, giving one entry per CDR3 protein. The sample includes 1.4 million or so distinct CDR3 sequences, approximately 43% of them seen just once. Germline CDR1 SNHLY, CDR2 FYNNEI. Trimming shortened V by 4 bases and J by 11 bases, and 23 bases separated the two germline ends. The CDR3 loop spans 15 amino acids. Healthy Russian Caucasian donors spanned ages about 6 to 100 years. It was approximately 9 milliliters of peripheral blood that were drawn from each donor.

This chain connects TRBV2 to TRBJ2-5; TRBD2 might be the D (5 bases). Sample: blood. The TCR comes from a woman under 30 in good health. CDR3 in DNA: TGTGCCAGCAGTGCGTCTAGCCGTCTTATACATGAGCAGTACTTC. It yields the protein CASSASSRLIHEQYF.